This entry lists 15 T cell receptor beta chains sequenced from one sample in a study of CD8+CD57+ T cells in acquired aplastic anemia. Template material for TCR beta VDJ and CDR3 profiling consisted of genomic DNA. TCRdb called the reads again in MiXCR, with one record for every CDR3 protein. The table lists roughly 250,000 distinct CDR3 sequences, about 80% of them singletons. All patients picked for sequencing had shown, by flow cytometry, an expansion of CD8+CD57+ cells. Sequenced input: sorted CD4+, CD8+, or CD8+CD57+ T cells (not recorded which) from PBMCs. The receptors shown here come from a human donor with aplastic anemia.

The chain is built from TRBV9 and TRBJ2-3; D not certain. CDR3 length: 15 residues. Germline V gene lookup returns CDR1 SGDLS and CDR2 YYNGEE. Trimming pared 2 bases from V and 12 bases from J, leaving 22 bases between. Here the CDR3 reads CASSVSSRGYTFQYF. DNA for the CDR3: TGTGCCAGCAGCGTTAGTTCCCGCGGCTACACCTTCCAGTATTTT.

The chain is built from TRBV6-5 and TRBJ1-6; a weak D match, TRBD1 (6 bases). Germline-derived CDR1 and CDR2 are MNHEY and SVGAGI. Between the trimmed V and J ends, which lost 5 bases and 4 bases, there was a span of 12 bases. The CDR3 runs to 15 residues. The CDR3 nucleotides read TGTGCCAGCAGTGGCTTGGACAGATATAATTCACCCCTCCACTTT. It codes for CASSGLDRYNSPLHF.

The chain combines TRBV9 with TRBJ2-5; D possibly corresponds to TRBD2 (6 bases). This CDR3 comprises 15 residues. CDR1 SGDLS and CDR2 YYNGEE come from the germline V gene. The ends were cut back, 5 bases at V and 5 bases at J, with 19 bases in the middle. Written as DNA, the CDR3 is TGTGCCAGCAGTTCGAGGGAGGATGGGGCCGAGACCCAGTACTTC. Translating it yields CASSSREDGAETQYF.

Concerning this clonotype itself: The CDR3 does not close with the conserved phenylalanine or tryptophan, likely indicating a read error. The gene calls are TRBV6-2 or TRBV6-3 and TRBJ1-2; 8 bases agree with TRBD1. CDR3 size: 13 residues. Germline V CDR1 and CDR2: MNHEY, SVGEGT. V shed 8 bases, J shed 6 bases, and the junction held 8 bases outside the gene matches. The CDR3 nucleotides are TGTGCCAGCGGCTCAGGGGGCGGTGATGGCTACACCCTC. Amino acid sequence: CASGSGGGDGYTL.

In regard to this clonotype: A read error may account for a junction end that differs from germline. The chain uses TRBV9 and TRBJ2-5; possible D gene TRBD2, 6 bases. CDR1 is SGDLS and CDR2 is YYNGEE in the germline V gene. This CDR3 is built from 14 residues. CDR3 protein: CASGGGGEHQSLDF. CDR3 DNA sequence: TGTGCCAGCGGAGGAGGCGGGGAGCATCAGTCCCTCGACTTC. The full variable domain, in which reference TRBV9 and TRBJ2-5 provide the parts outside the CDR3, is DSGVTQTPKHLITATGQRVTLRCSPRSGDLSVYWYQQSLDQGLQFLIQYYNGEERAKGNILERFSAQQFPDLHSELNLSSLELGDSALYFCASGGGGEHQSLDFGPGTRLLVL.

The V and J genes are TRBV6-6 and TRBJ1-1; 8 bases line up with TRBD1. J was trimmed by 1 base and V by 4 bases; bases with no gene match: 5. Germline V gene sequence: CDR1 MNHNY, CDR2 SVGAGI (reference sequence). CDR3 length: 15 amino acids. The CDR3 sequence is CASSSPDRANTEAFF. In DNA form, the CDR3 reads TGTGCCAGCAGTTCTCCGGACAGGGCGAACACTGAAGCTTTCTTT.

The sample holds one count of this clonotype. The conserved final phenylalanine or tryptophan is absent from the CDR3, which likely points to a read error. The limits of the CDR3 on the DNA are not certain, so only TCRdb's listed CDR3 is given. The chain combines TRBV7-9 with TRBJ2-3; no DNA check was done on the table's D call, TRBD1. Germline loops: CDR1 SEHNR, CDR2 FQNEAQ (reference sequence). The CDR3 is 13 residues long, counting both termini. CDR3 sequence: CASSFQRTGRHDD.

A word on this clonotype: This is likely a read error, given that the CDR3 carries no conserved phenylalanine or tryptophan at its end. The limits of the CDR3 on the DNA are not certain, so only TCRdb's listed CDR3 is given. The chain carries TRBV19 and TRBJ2-1; the table gives TRBD2 as D, unverified against the DNA. Germline loops: CDR1 LNHDA, CDR2 SQIVND (reference sequence). The CDR3 region is 15 residues in length, termini included. CDR3 residues: CASSIAGGSYNEQCS.

This clonotype has just a few counts. A much larger clone lies one base from this, so it may be a read error. The rearrangement links TRBV2 to TRBJ2-2; 7 nucleotides align to TRBD1. CDR1 is SNHLY and CDR2 is FYNNEI in the germline V gene. The CDR3 is 14 residues long. Trimming at V came to 4 bases and at J to 4 bases, leaving 3 bases not matched to a gene. The CDR3 DNA follows: TGTGCCAGCAGTGGGGCAGGGGGCACCGGGGAGCTGTTTTTT. It translates to CASSGAGGTGELFF.

A word on this clonotype: One junction end does not reproduce the germline sequence, and a read error may be involved. The rearrangement uses TRBV7-8 and TRBJ2-3; the match to TRBD2 covers 8 bases. There are 13 residues in the CDR3. Germline CDR1 reads SGHVS; CDR2 reads FQNEAQ. CDR3 region: CASSYAGGADQQF. Written as DNA, the CDR3 is TGTGCCAGCAGCTACGCGGGAGGAGCCGATCAGCAGTTT.

The chain is built from TRBV9 and TRBJ1-1; weak D call: TRBD1 (5 bases). The CDR3 sequence is 15 residues long. The germline V and J ends were trimmed by 0 bases and 12 bases, with 21 bases remaining between them. CDR1 is SGDLS, CDR2 YYNGEE, per germline. The CDR3 sequence: CASSVDLAGYEQSFF. The DNA of the CDR3 is TGTGCCAGCAGCGTAGATCTGGCAGGGTACGAGCAGTCTTTCTTT.

This clonotype was seen a handful of times. The V and J genes are TRBV15 and TRBJ2-1; D call uncertain. The germline V gene encodes CDR1 LNHNV and CDR2 YYDKDF (reference sequence). The length of the CDR3 is 12 residues. V lost 0 bases, J lost 9 bases, and 6 bases lay in between. CDR3 bases: TGTGCCACCAGCAGAGATGGCGGTGAGCAGTTCTTC. Protein: CATSRDGGEQFF.

The rearrangement links TRBV7-6 to TRBJ2-3; D is ambiguous. CDR1 is SGHVS and CDR2 is FNYEAQ in the germline V gene. V was pared by 0 bases and J by 3 bases, with 10 bases between. The CDR3 length is 15 residues. The CDR3: CASSLADGPTDTQYF. The CDR3 DNA is TGTGCCAGCAGCTTAGCGGATGGACCGACAGATACGCAGTATTTT.

A word on this clonotype: One end of the junction is discordant with germline, which a read error may explain. The J gene is TRBJ2-3, the V gene TRBV7-9, with D tentatively TRBD1 (5 bases). Germline V gene data show CDR1 as SEHNR and CDR2 as FQNEAQ (reference sequence). This CDR3 contains 14 residues. CDR3 amino acids: CASSLEKGRASDTF. CDR3 nucleotide sequence: TGTGCCAGCAGCTTAGAGAAGGGGCGAGCGTCAGATACGTTT. Filled out from reference TRBV7-9 and TRBJ2-3, the complete variable domain reads DTGVSQNPRHKITKRGQNVTFRCDPISEHNRLYWYRQTLGQGPEFLTYFQNEAQLEKSRLLSDRFSAERPKGSFSTLEIQRTEQGDSAMYLCASSLEKGRASDTFGPGTRLTVL.

Only a few counts were recorded for this clonotype. In this CDR3 the conserved last residue, phenylalanine or tryptophan, is missing, so a read error is likely. It is unclear where the CDR3 begins or ends on the DNA, so no DNA is shown, and the CDR3 is as TCRdb lists it. The chain couples TRBV7-8 to TRBJ2-3. Per germline, CDR1 SGHVS and CDR2 FQNEAQ. The CDR3 contains 13 residues when both ends are counted. CDR3 loop: CASSLAGTDEPYY.